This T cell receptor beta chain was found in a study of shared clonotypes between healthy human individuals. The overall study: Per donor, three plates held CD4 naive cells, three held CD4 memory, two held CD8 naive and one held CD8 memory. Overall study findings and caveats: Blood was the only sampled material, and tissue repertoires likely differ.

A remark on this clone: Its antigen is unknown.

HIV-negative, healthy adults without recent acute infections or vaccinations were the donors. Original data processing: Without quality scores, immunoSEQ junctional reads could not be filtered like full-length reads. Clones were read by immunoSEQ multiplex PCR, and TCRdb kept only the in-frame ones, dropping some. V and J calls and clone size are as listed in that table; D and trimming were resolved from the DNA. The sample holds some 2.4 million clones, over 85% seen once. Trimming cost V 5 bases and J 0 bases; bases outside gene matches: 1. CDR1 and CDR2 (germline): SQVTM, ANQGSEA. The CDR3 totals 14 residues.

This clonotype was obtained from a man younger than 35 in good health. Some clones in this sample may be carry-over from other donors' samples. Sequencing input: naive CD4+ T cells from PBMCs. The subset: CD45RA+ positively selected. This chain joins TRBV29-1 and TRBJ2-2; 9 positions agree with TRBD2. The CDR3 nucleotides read TGCAGCGTTTCTAGCGGGACGAACACCGGGGAGCTGTTTTTT. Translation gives CSVSSGTNTGELFF.